Following are 15 T cell receptor beta chains from one sample sequenced in a study of vaccination and CD4 T cells after COVID-19. Their specific antigens are unknown. Treatment reported: approximately 11-day PBMC culture with coronavirus spike peptide pools or control peptides (ViraFEST assay). Sequenced with the Oncomine TCR Beta short-read assay was DNA taken from cultured CD4+ T cells. TCRdb reprocessed the PCR reads via MiXCR and lists one record per CDR3 protein. This table holds approximately 18,000 distinct CDR3 sequences, 53% found once. The source was CD4+ T cells from blood, cultured in vitro, collected before SARS-CoV-2 vaccination. Receptors originate from a human donor who had recovered from COVID-19.

The chain uses TRBV6-1 and TRBJ1-5, with a tentative D call TRBD1 (6 bases). The CDR3 runs to 15 residues. Per germline, CDR1 MNHNS and CDR2 SASEGT. V was shortened by 5 bases and J by 3 bases, with 14 bases between the two germline ends. CDR3 coding DNA: TGTGCCAGCAGTCCGACAGGCGGATTCAATCAGCCCCAGCATTTT. Its translation: CASSPTGGFNQPQHF.

This clonotype was counted only a few times. This chain joins TRBV27 and TRBJ1-5; the D is unclear. Trimming cost V 5 bases and J 6 bases, with 8 bases left between them. The CDR3 extends over 12 amino acids. The germline gives CDR1 MNHEY, CDR2 SMNVEV (reference sequence). This CDR3 is CASSTPGQPQHF. The CDR3, as DNA: TGTGCCAGCAGTACCCCGGGTCAGCCCCAGCATTTT.

This clonotype was observed a single time. This rearrangement joins TRBV4-3 to TRBJ2-4; D unresolved. In germline, CDR1 is LGHNA, CDR2 YSLEER. This CDR3 has 15 amino acids. Trimming pared 0 bases from V and 4 bases from J, leaving 10 bases between. As DNA, the CDR3 is TGCGCCAGCAGCCAAGAAGTCACTGGGAAAAACATTCAGTACTTC. This codes for CASSQEVTGKNIQYF.

J is TRBJ2-7 and V is TRBV12-3 or TRBV12-4, with D hard to call. The CDR3 is 13 amino acids. V was clipped by 7 bases and J by 1 base, with 11 bases between them. The CDR3, as DNA: TGTGCCAGCAAAATCGGCAGGTCCTACGAGCAGTACTTC. Translated, it gives CASKIGRSYEQYF.

The chain links TRBV19 to TRBJ2-7; D gene uncertain. The CDR3 is 16 amino acids. The V and J ends lost 5 bases and 2 bases respectively, with 19 bases between them. CDR1 LNHDA and CDR2 SQIVND come from the germline V gene (reference sequence). CDR3 region: CASSPDRRPNTYEQYF. CDR3 nucleotides: TGTGCCAGTAGTCCCGATCGTAGGCCTAATACCTACGAGCAGTACTTC.

This clonotype was counted once. The V call is TRBV12-3 or TRBV12-4, the J call TRBJ1-1; D is unclear. The CDR3 is made up of 14 amino acids. V was cut by 2 bases and J by 0 bases, with 7 bases left in between. The CDR3 region has the DNA TGTGCCAGCAGTTTAACTGGGATGAACACTGAAGCTTTCTTT. This codes for CASSLTGMNTEAFF.

V gene TRBV7-3 combines with J gene TRBJ1-1; D might be TRBD1 (5 bases). Trimming shortened V by 3 bases and J by 0 bases, and 11 bases separated the two germline ends. The germline V gene has CDR1 SGHTA and CDR2 FQGTGA. The CDR3 has 15 amino acids. The DNA of the CDR3 is TGTGCCAGCAGCTTGGGGACGGCGATGAACACTGAAGCTTTCTTT. Protein sequence: CASSLGTAMNTEAFF.

The rearrangement joins TRBV6-5 to TRBJ1-2; tentative D call: TRBD1 (5 bases). CDR1 and CDR2 (germline): MNHEY, SVGAGI. The CDR3 is made up of 13 amino acids. Trimming stripped 2 bases from V and 7 bases from J, with 11 bases between. CDR3 region: CASSYGGDPGYTF. The CDR3 DNA sequence: TGTGCCAGCAGTTACGGAGGGGATCCTGGCTACACCTTC.

V is TRBV14 and J is TRBJ2-7; tentative D call: TRBD2 (6 bases). CDR1 and CDR2 (germline): SGHDN, FVKESK. The CDR3 is 16 residues long. V lost 2 bases, J lost 4 bases, and 18 bases lay in between. CDR3 sequence reads: CASSQTPPGGRYEQYF. In nucleotides, the CDR3 is TGTGCCAGCAGCCAAACCCCGCCGGGTGGGAGGTACGAGCAGTACTTC.

This rearrangement joins TRBV20-1 to TRBJ2-7; D call uncertain. The V and J ends lost 3 bases and 0 bases respectively, with 12 bases between them. This CDR3 is 14 amino acids long. Germline CDR1 and CDR2: DFQATT and SNEGSKA (reference sequence). The CDR3 sequence is CSASADSNSYEQYF. CDR3 DNA sequence: TGCAGTGCTAGCGCAGACTCTAACTCCTACGAGCAGTACTTC.

This chain connects TRBV15 to TRBJ2-3; 12 bases match TRBD2. V shed 1 base, J shed 0 bases, and the junction held 2 bases outside the gene matches. CDR3 length equals 17 residues. Germline V lookup: CDR1 LNHNV, CDR2 YYDKDF (reference sequence). The CDR3 spells CATSRGGTSGSTDTQYF. The CDR3 DNA sequence: TGTGCCACCAGCAGAGGTGGGACTAGCGGGAGCACAGATACGCAGTATTTT.

The chain combines TRBV30 with TRBJ1-2; 10 bases agree with TRBD1. Trimming took 1 base from V and 5 from J; bases not matched to a gene: 16. The germline V gene encodes CDR1 GTSNPN and CDR2 SVGIG (reference sequence). This CDR3 is built from 18 residues. The CDR3 DNA is TGTGCCTGGAGTGCAAGGGTGATTTTCCTGGGACAGGGGTATGGCTACACCTTC. This gives the protein CAWSARVIFLGQGYGYTF.

The chain carries TRBV20-1 and TRBJ2-1; no definite D call. CDR3 length: 13 amino acids. Germline CDR1 DFQATT, CDR2 SNEGSKA (reference sequence). The germline V and J ends were trimmed by 6 bases and 6 bases, with 15 bases remaining between them. In DNA form, the CDR3 reads TGCAGTGCGAAAACGTGGGGAATCAATGAGCAGTTCTTC. This codes for CSAKTWGINEQFF.

The gene calls are TRBV7-3 and TRBJ1-5, with D unresolved. The CDR3 loop spans 14 amino acids. V shed 3 bases and J shed 0 bases, with 6 bases lying between them. Germline lookup yields CDR1 SGHTA and CDR2 FQGTGA. CDR3 in DNA: TGTGCCAGCAGCTTGAGGGTTAGCAATCAGCCCCAGCATTTT. This translates into CASSLRVSNQPQHF.

J is TRBJ2-7 and V is TRBV7-8; D might be TRBD1 or TRBD2, each matching 7 bases. Germline lookup yields CDR1 SGHVS and CDR2 FQNEAQ. V was shortened by 4 bases and J by 3 bases, with 19 bases between the two germline ends. This CDR3 has 16 residues. CDR3 in amino acids: CASSYGAQGEGYEQYF. The CDR3, as DNA: TGTGCCAGCAGCTACGGCGCGCAGGGGGAGGGCTACGAGCAGTACTTC.